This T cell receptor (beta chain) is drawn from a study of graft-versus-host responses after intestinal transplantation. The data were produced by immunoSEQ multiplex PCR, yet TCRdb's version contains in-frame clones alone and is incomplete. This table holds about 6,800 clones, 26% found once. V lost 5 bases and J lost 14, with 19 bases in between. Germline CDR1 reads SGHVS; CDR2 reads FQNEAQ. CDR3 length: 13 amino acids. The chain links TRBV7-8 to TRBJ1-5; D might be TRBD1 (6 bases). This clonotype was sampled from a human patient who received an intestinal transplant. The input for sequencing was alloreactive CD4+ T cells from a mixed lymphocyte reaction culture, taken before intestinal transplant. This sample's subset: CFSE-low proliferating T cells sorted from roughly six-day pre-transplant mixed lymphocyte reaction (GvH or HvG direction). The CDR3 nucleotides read TGTGCCAGCAGCCAAAGGATCGAAGGGACAAAGCATTTT. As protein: CASSQRIEGTKHF.